This TCR beta chain stems from a study of blood T cell repertoires in COVID-19. Study information: Before being deemed recovered, Cohort 3 donors had two negative PCRs, clearance, or symptom resolution. Whether acute or convalescent, the COVID-19 samples came from the United States, Italy and Spain. The analysed material was cDNA or gDNA that came from T cells, B-cell-depleted T cells, or PBMCs.

CDR3 length: 16 amino acids. Trimming took 7 bases from V and 8 from J, leaving 24 bases between them. The germline gives CDR1 MDHEN, CDR2 SYDVKM. Original data processing: Estimates of nucleated cell counts were drawn from the amplification of reference gene primers. Data came from immunoSEQ multiplex PCR; TCRdb stores just in-frame clones and leaves some out. V, J and clone size were drawn from that table, and D and trimming were deduced from the DNA. This table holds 250,000 to 350,000 clones, more than 70% found once. This clone occurred a few times. The material sequenced was PBMCs or T cells enriched from blood (not recorded which). The receptor was isolated from an older woman in a cohort exposed to, infected with or recovered from COVID-19 (not recorded which). The rearrangement links TRBV28 to TRBJ2-1, with D perhaps TRBD1 (6 bases). CDR3 sequence reads: CASTVWTAAKSYEQFF. The CDR3 region has the DNA TGTGCCAGCACCGTTTGGACAGCGGCGAAGTCCTATGAGCAGTTCTTC.